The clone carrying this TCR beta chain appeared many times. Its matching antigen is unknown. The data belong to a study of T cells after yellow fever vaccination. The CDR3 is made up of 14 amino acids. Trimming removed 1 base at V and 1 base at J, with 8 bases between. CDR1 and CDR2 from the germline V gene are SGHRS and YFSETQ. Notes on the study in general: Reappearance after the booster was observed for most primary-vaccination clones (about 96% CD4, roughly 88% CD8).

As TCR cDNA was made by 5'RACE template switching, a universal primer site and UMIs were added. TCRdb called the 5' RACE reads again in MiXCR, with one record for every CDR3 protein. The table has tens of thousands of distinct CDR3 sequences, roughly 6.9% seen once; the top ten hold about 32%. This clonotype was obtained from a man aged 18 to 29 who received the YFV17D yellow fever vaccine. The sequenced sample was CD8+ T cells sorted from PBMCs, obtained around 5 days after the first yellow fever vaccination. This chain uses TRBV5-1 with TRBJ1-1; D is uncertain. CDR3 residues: CASSLMVPNTEAFF. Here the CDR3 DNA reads TGCGCCAGCAGCTTGATGGTTCCGAACACTGAAGCTTTCTTT.